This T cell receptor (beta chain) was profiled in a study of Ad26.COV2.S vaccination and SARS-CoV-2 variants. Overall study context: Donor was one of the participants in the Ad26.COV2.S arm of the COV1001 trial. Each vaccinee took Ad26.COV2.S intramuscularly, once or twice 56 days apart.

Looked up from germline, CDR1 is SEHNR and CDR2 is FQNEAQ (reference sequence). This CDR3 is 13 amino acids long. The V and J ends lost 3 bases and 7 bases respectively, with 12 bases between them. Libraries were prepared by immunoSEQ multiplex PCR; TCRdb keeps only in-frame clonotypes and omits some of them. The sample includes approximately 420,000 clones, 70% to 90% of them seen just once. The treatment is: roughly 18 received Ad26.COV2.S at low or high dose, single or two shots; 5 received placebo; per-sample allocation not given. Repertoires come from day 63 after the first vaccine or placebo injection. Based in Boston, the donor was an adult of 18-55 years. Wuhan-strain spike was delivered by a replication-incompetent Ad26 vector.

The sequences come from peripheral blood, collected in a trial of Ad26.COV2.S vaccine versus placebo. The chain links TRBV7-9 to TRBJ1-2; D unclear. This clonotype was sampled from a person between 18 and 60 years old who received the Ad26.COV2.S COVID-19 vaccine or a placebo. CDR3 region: CASSFTKTFGYTF. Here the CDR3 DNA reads TGTGCCAGCAGCTTCACCAAGACGTTTGGCTACACCTTC.